This passage covers 13 T cell receptor beta chains from one sample sequenced in a study of T cells in Graves' hyperthyroidism and ophthalmopathy. There were TCR beta CDR3 regions amplified from RNA transcripts. The TCR CDR3 was amplified in a first-round RT-PCR using the HTBI primer set. TCRdb reprocessed the multiplex PCR reads with MiXCR, giving one entry per CDR3 protein. The sample lists fewer than 400,000 distinct CDR3 sequences; just under 25% were seen once. The sequenced sample was blood. These receptors all come from a man aged 50 or older with Graves' hyperthyroidism.

This clonotype was seen at least ten times. The chain is built from TRBV27 and TRBJ2-7, with 7 bases aligning to TRBD2. Germline assignment: CDR1 MNHEY and CDR2 SMNVEV (reference sequence). J lost 4 bases, V lost 9 bases, and 12 bases had no gene match. The CDR3 covers 14 residues. The CDR3 loop is CASSPRAGVYEQYF. The CDR3 DNA follows: TGTGCCAGTTCCCCACGGGCGGGAGTTTACGAGCAGTACTTC.

This clonotype was seen more than once but under ten times. This rearrangement joins TRBV20-1 to TRBJ2-1; D gene ambiguous. Trimming pared 2 bases from V and 5 bases from J, leaving 10 bases between. Per the germline V gene, CDR1 is DFQATT and CDR2 is SNEGSKA (reference sequence). The CDR3 runs to 13 residues. CDR3 in amino acids: CSARSGPNNEQFF. The CDR3 DNA reads TGCAGTGCTAGATCCGGACCTAACAATGAGCAGTTCTTC.

A few counts support this clonotype. V and J are TRBV10-2 and TRBJ2-5; 14 bases fit TRBD2. Losses at the gene ends were 6 bases for V and 0 bases for J; bases not matched to a gene: 18. CDR3 length: 21 residues. The germline V gene has CDR1 WSHSY and CDR2 SAAADI. CDR3 loop: CASRTGTSGSEGSGYQETQYF. The CDR3, as DNA: TGCGCCAGCAGAACCGGGACTAGCGGGAGTGAGGGGTCGGGGTACCAAGAGACCCAGTACTTC.

This clonotype was seen repeatedly, ten times or more. This sequence joins TRBV12-3 or TRBV12-4 and TRBJ1-1, with D hard to call. The length of the CDR3 is 14 residues. V lost 5 bases and J 3 bases, leaving 13 bases between the germline ends. The chain's CDR3 is CASSPEVGYTEAFF. In DNA, the CDR3 is TGTGCCAGCAGTCCCGAGGTGGGGTACACTGAAGCTTTCTTT.

This clonotype was counted between two and nine times. The chain joins TRBV14 to TRBJ2-1; TRBD2 matches at 8 bases. The trim removed 5 bases at V and 6 bases at J, leaving 12 bases unmatched. The germline gives CDR1 SGHDN, CDR2 FVKESK. The CDR3 covers 16 residues. The CDR3 bases are TGTGCCAGCAGCTCTACCCCCCTAGCGGGCCTCAATGAGCAGTTCTTC. It encodes CASSSTPLAGLNEQFF.

In its sample, this clonotype was seen a few times. The chain is built from TRBV12-3 or TRBV12-4 and TRBJ2-3, with a weak D call TRBD2 (6 bases). This CDR3 is 15 amino acids long. V lost 7 bases to trimming and J lost 1 base, with 15 bases between them. The CDR3 sequence is CASIIGLAGTDTQYF. The DNA of the CDR3 is TGTGCCAGCATTATAGGGTTAGCGGGCACAGATACGCAGTATTTT.

This clonotype was counted many times. The rearrangement joins TRBV10-3 to TRBJ2-5; D is perhaps TRBD1 (6 bases). Germline assignment: CDR1 ENHRY and CDR2 SYGVKD. The CDR3 totals 13 residues. The V gene lost 4 bases and the J gene lost 3 bases, with 9 bases spanning the gap. The DNA of the CDR3 is TGTGCCATCAGTGTCCGACAGGAAGAGACCCAGTACTTC. Its translation is CAISVRQEETQYF.

This clonotype was seen ten or more times. The rearrangement uses TRBV6-1 and TRBJ2-1; 8 bases align to TRBD2. Per germline, CDR1 MNHNS and CDR2 SASEGT. V lost 6 bases and J lost 3; bases outside the gene matches: 4. The CDR3 is 14 residues long. The CDR3 loop is CASRERESYNEQFF. For the CDR3, the DNA is TGTGCCAGCAGGGAGCGGGAGAGCTACAATGAGCAGTTCTTC.

The CDR3 protein is CASSPFPGTRSEAFF. The CDR3 DNA is TGTGCCAGCAGTCCCTTCCCCGGGACGCGAAGTGAAGCTTTCTTT. The V gene is TRBV12-3 or TRBV12-4, the J gene TRBJ1-1; a possible D gene is TRBD1 (5 bases). The CDR3 has 15 amino acids. Between the trimmed V and J ends, which lost 5 bases and 7 bases, there was a span of 20 bases.

This clonotype has a handful of counts. This chain connects TRBV3-1 to TRBJ1-2; a weak D match, TRBD1 (6 bases). CDR3 length: 15 residues. The germline CDR1 and CDR2 sequences are LGHDT and YNNKEL (reference sequence). The germline V and J ends were trimmed by 7 bases and 6 bases, with 21 bases remaining between them. CDR3 in DNA: TGTGCCAGCACCGAACTAGGCAGGGGACGCGATGGCTACACCTTC. The encoded protein is CASTELGRGRDGYTF.

CDR3 protein: CATSARGGTGGYTF. As DNA, the CDR3 is TGTGCCACCAGCGCGAGGGGTGGGACAGGCGGCTACACCTTC. The chain joins TRBV24-1 to TRBJ1-2; TRBD1 matches 8 bases. Losses at the gene ends were 7 bases for V and 8 bases for J; bases not matched to a gene: 11. Germline assignment: CDR1 KGHDR and CDR2 SFDVKD. The CDR3 runs 14 residues.

The rearrangement joins TRBV5-1 to TRBJ2-3; 12 nucleotides agree with TRBD2. Germline V lookup: CDR1 SGHRS, CDR2 YFSETQ. There are 14 residues in the CDR3. With 0 bases clipped from V and 7 bases from J, the junction kept 0 bases outside the gene matches. The CDR3: CASSLGTSGNTQYF. The CDR3 nucleotides read TGCGCCAGCAGCTTGGGGACTAGCGGGAATACGCAGTATTTT.

The chain employs TRBV10-2 and TRBJ2-3; 10 bases fit TRBD2. This CDR3 contains 15 residues. With 3 bases clipped from V and 2 bases from J, the junction kept 2 bases outside the gene matches. The germline V gene has CDR1 WSHSY and CDR2 SAAADI. The DNA of the CDR3 is TGCGCCAGCAGTGAAGGACTAGCGGCCACAGATACGCAGTATTTT. Amino acids: CASSEGLAATDTQYF.